This entry describes one TCR beta chain. Its binding antigen is unknown. Because the CDR3's place on the DNA is in doubt, the DNA is left out and the CDR3 is given as listed by TCRdb. Genomic DNA was isolated from the sorted cells so that the TCRbeta CDR3 region could be sequenced. The immunoSEQ Assay was used to sequence the TCRbeta CDR3 regions. TCRdb carries this immuneACCESS record with in-frame sequences only. Its versions omit some clonotypes, under half of them owing to an unresolved V gene in the studies checked, with the rest unexplained. The table for this sample lists about 19,000 clones; 85% to 90% of them were counted only once. Of the sample, less than 60% falls within the top ten clones. The data were taken from a study of OX40 agonist ivuxolimab in advanced cancers. Turning to the overall study: Ivuxolimab, which targeted the costimulatory receptor OX40 (CD134), was an agonistic, fully human IgG2 monoclonal antibody. Intravenous ivuxolimab was administered to patients every 2 weeks at six dose levels: 0.01, 0.1, 0.3, 1.5, 3 and 10 mg/kg. Among the approximately 50 dose-escalation patients, around 20 had hepatocellular carcinoma, roughly 15 melanoma, 9 renal cell carcinoma and 9 head and neck cancer. The dose-escalation cohort was 82.7% male with a mean age of about 60 years, ranging from 23 to 79. Patients were allowed to have had prior anti-PD-1, anti-PD-L1 or anti-CTLA-4 therapy, and approximately 39% of the dose-escalation patients had been treated with checkpoint inhibitors. Three dose-escalation patients achieved partial responses, one with hepatocellular carcinoma and two with cutaneous melanoma. Peripheral TCRbeta sequencing was intended to test whether TCR sequence diversity was altered and clonal T-cell expansion was caused by ivuxolimab. The paper reports the monotherapy dose-escalation portion (N = 52 patients) of the phase I ivuxolimab trial.

Measured from the cysteine to the phenylalanine, the CDR3 is 19 residues long. CDR1 SGHTA and CDR2 FQGNSA are derived from the germline V gene. Patients with autoimmune disease history or receiving systemic immunosuppression were excluded from the trial. Peripheral blood for TCR sequencing was drawn from every dose cohort at baseline, at cycle 4 day 1 and at cycle 7 day 1. The samples were drawn from a first-in-human, open-label, multicenter phase I dose-escalation trial of ivuxolimab. Adults with locally advanced or metastatic head and neck squamous cell, hepatocellular, melanoma or renal cell carcinoma were enrolled in the trial. CD4+ and CD8+ T cells were sorted separately from peripheral blood before TCR sequencing. The paper as a whole reports these results and caveats: In the 0.1-3.0 mg/kg groups, partial responders had among the lowest normalized peripheral clonal expansion, particularly in CD8+ T cells. Low levels of normalized T-cell clonal expansion were also seen in some patients who did not respond. The antigen specificity of the clonally expanded peripheral T cells was not determined. After ivuxolimab, more expanded clones were found on average in CD8+ T cells than in CD4+ T cells. At doses of 0.1 to 3.0 mg/kg, clonal expansion of both CD4+ and CD8+ T cells in blood was seen between baseline and week 6.

Specimen: CD4+ or CD8+ T cells sorted from blood, collected in a trial of the OX40 agonist ivuxolimab. This clonotype was sampled from an adult with an advanced solid tumor such as melanoma, head and neck, liver or kidney cancer. The chain was built from TRBV7-2 and TRBJ1-3. The CDR3 region: CASSFVFSGQAVTGNTIYF.